Following are 18 T cell receptor beta chains from one sample sequenced in a study of molecular identifiers for immune sequencing clone quantification. A single record per CDR3 protein comes from TCRdb applying MiXCR to the PCR reads. This table holds under 800,000 distinct CDR3 sequences, 25% found once. The sequenced sample was naive CD8+ T cells from blood, with Jurkat cell RNA spiked in. Sample subset: FACS-sorted CD8+CD4-CCR7+CD45RA+ naive T cells. All receptors come from a human donor in good health. Some libraries in this study had Jurkat cell RNA spiked in.

This clonotype was found a few times. V and J are TRBV24-1 and TRBJ2-2; 7 positions agree with TRBD1. The CDR3 spans 14 residues. The germline V gene encodes CDR1 KGHDR and CDR2 SFDVKD. V lost 7 bases and J lost 3; bases outside the gene matches: 4. The CDR3 loop is CATSRDSYTGELFF. The CDR3 DNA reads as TGTGCCACCAGCCGGGACAGTTACACCGGGGAGCTGTTTTTT.

Ten or more counts support this clonotype. This rearrangement joins TRBV6-5 to TRBJ2-6; possible D gene TRBD1, 5 bases. There are 15 residues in the CDR3. Germline V gives CDR1 MNHEY, CDR2 SVGAGI. V was cut by 0 bases and J by 2 bases, with 5 bases left in between. Here the CDR3 reads CASSYSGAGANVLTF. Here the CDR3 DNA reads TGTGCCAGCAGTTACTCAGGGGCTGGGGCCAACGTCCTGACTTTC.

To note about this clonotype: A much larger clone sits a single nucleotide away, making a read error possible. The chain employs TRBV5-1 and TRBJ1-1; TRBD1 matches at 8 bases. The germline gives CDR1 SGHRS, CDR2 YFSETQ. V shed 0 bases and J 3 bases; nucleotides not matched to a gene: 10. The CDR3 has 17 amino acids. CDR3 amino acids: CASSLEQGAPVYTEAFF. The CDR3, as DNA: TGCGCCAGCAGCTTGGAGCAGGGGGCGCCGGTTTACACTGAAGCTTTCTTT.

This clonotype was seen more than once but under ten times. The V and J genes are TRBV20-1 and TRBJ1-1, with no clear D. The CDR3 covers 13 residues. V gave up 5 bases and J gave up 5 bases, with 15 bases separating them. CDR1 and CDR2 (germline): DFQATT, SNEGSKA (reference sequence). CDR3 coding DNA: TGCAGTGCTCCGGGCCTGTACGAAACTGAAGCTTTCTTT. Its translation: CSAPGLYETEAFF.

This clonotype was counted ten times or more. V gene TRBV3-1 combines with J gene TRBJ1-5; 7 nucleotides match TRBD1. Germline V gene lookup returns CDR1 LGHDT and CDR2 YNNKEL (reference sequence). Germline trimming cut 0 bases from V and 3 bases from J; bases unmatched to any gene: 5. This CDR3 has 16 amino acids. In nucleotides, the CDR3 is TGTGCCAGCAGCCAAGAAGGGACAGATGACAATCAGCCCCAGCATTTT. It translates to CASSQEGTDDNQPQHF.

V usage is TRBV6-5 and J usage is TRBJ2-1; 8 nucleotides match TRBD2. Germline CDR1 reads MNHEY; CDR2 reads SVGAGI. The V segment lost 11 bases and the J segment 9 bases; nucleotides outside the gene matches: 6. The CDR3 sequence is 11 residues long. CDR3 in DNA: TGTGCCGGCACGGCGGGGGGTGAGCAGTTCTTC. Translated: CAGTAGGEQFF.

This clonotype was picked up many times. The gene calls are TRBV20-1 and TRBJ2-7; D not certain. The germline V gene has CDR1 DFQATT and CDR2 SNEGSKA (reference sequence). CDR3 length: 14 amino acids. V shed 6 bases and J shed 5 bases, with 20 bases lying between them. CDR3: CSAPSGVLLDEQYF. Here the CDR3 DNA reads TGCAGTGCCCCCAGTGGCGTGTTGTTGGACGAGCAGTACTTC.

This clonotype has only a few counts. The gene calls are TRBV12-3 or TRBV12-4 and TRBJ1-5, with D tentatively TRBD1 (6 bases). V lost 7 bases and J 5 bases, leaving 15 bases between the germline ends. The CDR3 contains 14 residues. CDR3 region: CASTARGGDQPQHF. CDR3 nucleotides: TGTGCCAGCACCGCACGAGGGGGAGATCAGCCCCAGCATTTT.

Only a few counts were recorded for this clonotype. J is TRBJ1-5 and V is TRBV28; D is uncertain. This CDR3 contains 17 residues. CDR1 MDHEN and CDR2 SYDVKM come from the germline V gene. Between the trimmed V and J ends, which lost 1 base and 3 bases, there was a span of 16 bases. The CDR3 bases are TGTGCCAGCAGTTTATCGGGGATCAGCTCTTCCAATCAGCCCCAGCATTTT. Translated, it gives CASSLSGISSSNQPQHF.

This chain connects TRBV15 to TRBJ2-1, with a possible D match to TRBD2 (6 bases). Germline values: CDR1 LNHNV, CDR2 YYDKDF (reference sequence). V was clipped by 2 bases and J by 4 bases, with 15 bases between them. This CDR3 spans 16 amino acids. The CDR3 spells CATSRMGTGGYNEQFF. The CDR3 nucleotides are TGTGCCACCAGCAGAATGGGGACTGGCGGGTACAATGAGCAGTTCTTC.

The chain couples TRBV7-2 to TRBJ2-2; 12 nucleotides align to TRBD1. This CDR3 is 16 amino acids long. J lost 6 bases, V lost 1 base, and 3 bases had no gene match. Germline CDR1 and CDR2: SGHTA and FQGNSA. CDR3 in DNA: TGTGCCAGCAGCTTAGGCGGGACAGGGGGCCCCGGGGAGCTGTTTTTT. The encoded protein is CASSLGGTGGPGELFF.

There are many counts of this clonotype. The V gene is TRBV11-2, the J gene TRBJ2-5, with D unclear. Trimming took 0 bases from V and 11 from J, leaving 10 bases between them. Germline CDR1 SGHAT, CDR2 FQNNGV. The CDR3 is 12 residues long. The CDR3 sequence is CASSLDWESQYF. CDR3 DNA sequence: TGTGCCAGCAGCTTAGATTGGGAAAGTCAGTACTTC.

The chain couples TRBV2 to TRBJ2-2, with D maybe TRBD2 (7 bases). The CDR3 runs to 15 residues. V lost 2 bases to trimming and J lost 4 bases, with 11 bases between them. Per germline, CDR1 SNHLY and CDR2 FYNNEI. The chain's CDR3 is CASSESGGGTGELFF. The CDR3 DNA is TGTGCCAGCAGTGAATCGGGGGGCGGCACCGGGGAGCTGTTTTTT.

Concerning this clonotype: Being one base from a much bigger clone, this may be a read error. Since no conserved phenylalanine or tryptophan closes the CDR3, a read error is the likely cause. The CDR3 DNA reads TGTGCCAGCAGCTTAGTATGGGGGGACGAGCAGAACACTGAAGCTTTCCTT. It encodes CASSLVWGDEQNTEAFL. The chain is built from TRBV7-8 and TRBJ1-1, with TRBD1 as a possible D gene (5 bases). Per germline, CDR1 SGHVS and CDR2 FQNEAQ. The CDR3 is 17 residues long. With 1 base removed from V and 1 base from J, the gap between germline ends came to 16 bases.

The chain recombines TRBV6-2 or TRBV6-3 with TRBJ2-5; D ambiguous. The V end was cut by 2 bases, the J end by 8 bases, with 9 bases between. Germline V gene sequence: CDR1 MNHEY, CDR2 SVGEGT. The CDR3 length is 12 residues. CDR3 loop: CASSYPPPTQYF. CDR3 nucleotide sequence: TGTGCCAGCAGTTACCCGCCCCCTACCCAGTACTTC.

With regard to this clonotype: Given a much more abundant clone one base away, this may be a read error. The chain joins TRBV28 to TRBJ1-1; D uncertain. Germline-derived CDR1 and CDR2 are MDHEN and SYDVKM. CDR3 size: 13 residues. V shed 5 bases and J shed 3 bases, with 10 bases lying between them. The chain's CDR3 is CASSVVGYTEAFF. The CDR3 bases are TGTGCCAGCAGTGTAGTGGGTTACACTGAAGCTTTCTTT.

As regards this clonotype: Being one base from a much bigger clone, this may be a read error. The V and J genes are TRBV6-1 and TRBJ2-7, with unresolved D. Per the germline V gene, CDR1 is MNHNS and CDR2 is SASEGT. The CDR3 is 10 amino acids. CDR3 residues: CASSIRERYF. CDR3 in DNA: TGTGCCAGCAGTATCCGAGAGCGGTACTTC.

In this sample, this clonotype turned up a few times. A much larger clone is a single base away; this may be a read error. The chain is built from TRBV9 and TRBJ2-1, with TRBD1 identical over 7 bases. The CDR3 consists of 17 residues. The germline CDR1 and CDR2 sequences are SGDLS and YYNGEE. The junction had 16 bases not matched to a gene; V was cut back by 4 bases and J by 6 bases. CDR3 DNA: TGTGCCAGCAGCACAGACAAGAACGACAGGGTCCTCAATGAGCAGTTCTTC. It codes for CASSTDKNDRVLNEQFF.